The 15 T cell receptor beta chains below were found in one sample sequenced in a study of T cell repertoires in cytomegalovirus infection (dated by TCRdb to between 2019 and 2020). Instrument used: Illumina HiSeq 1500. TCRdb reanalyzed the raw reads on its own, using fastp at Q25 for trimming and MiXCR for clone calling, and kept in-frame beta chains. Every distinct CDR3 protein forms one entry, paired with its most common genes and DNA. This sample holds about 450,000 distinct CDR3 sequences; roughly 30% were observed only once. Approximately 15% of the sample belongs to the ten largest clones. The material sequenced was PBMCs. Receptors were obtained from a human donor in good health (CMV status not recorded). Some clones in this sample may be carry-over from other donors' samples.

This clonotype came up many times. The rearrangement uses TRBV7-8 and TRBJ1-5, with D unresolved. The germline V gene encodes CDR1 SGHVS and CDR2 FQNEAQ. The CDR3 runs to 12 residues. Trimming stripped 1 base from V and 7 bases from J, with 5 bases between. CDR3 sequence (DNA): TGTGCCAGCAGCTTAGATAGGCAGCCCCAGCATTTT. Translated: CASSLDRQPQHF.

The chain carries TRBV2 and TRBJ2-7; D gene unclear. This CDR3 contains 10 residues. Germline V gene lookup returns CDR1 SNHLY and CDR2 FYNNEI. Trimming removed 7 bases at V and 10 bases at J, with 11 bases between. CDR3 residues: CASISGLQYF. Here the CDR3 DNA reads TGTGCCAGCATATCGGGCCTCCAGTACTTC. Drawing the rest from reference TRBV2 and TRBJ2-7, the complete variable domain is EPEVTQTPSHQVTQMGQEVILRCVPISNHLYFYWYRQILGQKVEFLVSFYNNEISEKSEIFDDQFSVERPDGSNFTLKIRSTKLEDSAMYFCASISGLQYFGPGTRLTVT.

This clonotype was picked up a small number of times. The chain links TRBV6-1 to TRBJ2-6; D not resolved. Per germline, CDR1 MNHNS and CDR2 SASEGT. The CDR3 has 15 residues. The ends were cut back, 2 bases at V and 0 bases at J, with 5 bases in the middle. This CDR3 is CASSEQSSGANVLTF. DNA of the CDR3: TGTGCCAGCAGTGAACAGAGCTCTGGGGCCAACGTCCTGACTTTC.

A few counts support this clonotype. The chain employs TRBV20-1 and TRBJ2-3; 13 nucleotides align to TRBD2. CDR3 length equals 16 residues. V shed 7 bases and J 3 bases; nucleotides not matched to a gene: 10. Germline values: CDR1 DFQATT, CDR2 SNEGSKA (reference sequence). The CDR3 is CSGRGLAGSLTDTQYF. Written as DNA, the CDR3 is TGCAGTGGACGGGGACTAGCGGGGTCTCTTACAGATACGCAGTATTTT.

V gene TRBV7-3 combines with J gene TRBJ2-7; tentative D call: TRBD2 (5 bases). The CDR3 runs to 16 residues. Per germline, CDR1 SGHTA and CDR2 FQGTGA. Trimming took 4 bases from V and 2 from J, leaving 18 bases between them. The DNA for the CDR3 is TGTGCCAGCAGCTCTCTTATCGAGGGAAATCCCTACGAGCAGTACTTC. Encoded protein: CASSSLIEGNPYEQYF.

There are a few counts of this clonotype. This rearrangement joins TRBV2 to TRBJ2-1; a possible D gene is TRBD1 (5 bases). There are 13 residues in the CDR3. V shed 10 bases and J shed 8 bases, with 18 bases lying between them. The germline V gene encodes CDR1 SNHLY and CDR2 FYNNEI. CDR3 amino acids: CAKGVTTRYEQFF. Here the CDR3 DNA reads TGTGCCAAAGGGGTGACAACACGGTATGAGCAGTTCTTC.

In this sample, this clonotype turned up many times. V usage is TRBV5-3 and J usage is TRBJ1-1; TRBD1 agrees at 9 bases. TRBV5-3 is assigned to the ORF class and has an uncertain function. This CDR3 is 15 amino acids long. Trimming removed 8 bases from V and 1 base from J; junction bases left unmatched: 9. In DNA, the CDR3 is TGTGCCAGCAGCGGCGAGGGACAGGGGAACACTGAAGCTTTCTTT. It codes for CASSGEGQGNTEAFF.

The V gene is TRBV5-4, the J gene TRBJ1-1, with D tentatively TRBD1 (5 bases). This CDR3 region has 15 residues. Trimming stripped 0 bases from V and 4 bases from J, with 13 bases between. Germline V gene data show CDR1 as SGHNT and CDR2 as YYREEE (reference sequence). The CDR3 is CASSLAAGRGTEAFF. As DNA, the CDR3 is TGTGCCAGCAGCTTGGCGGCGGGAAGGGGCACTGAAGCTTTCTTT.

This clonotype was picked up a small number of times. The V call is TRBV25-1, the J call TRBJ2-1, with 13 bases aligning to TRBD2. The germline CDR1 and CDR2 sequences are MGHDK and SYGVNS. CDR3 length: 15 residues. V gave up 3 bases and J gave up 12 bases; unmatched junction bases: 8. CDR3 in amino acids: CASSEGTSGAIGQFF. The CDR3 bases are TGTGCCAGCAGTGAGGGGACTAGCGGGGCAATAGGGCAGTTCTTC.

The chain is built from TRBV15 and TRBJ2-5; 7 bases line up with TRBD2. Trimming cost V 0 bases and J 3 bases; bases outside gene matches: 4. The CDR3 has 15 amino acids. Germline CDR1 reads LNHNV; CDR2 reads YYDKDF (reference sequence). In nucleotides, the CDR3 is TGTGCCACCAGCAGAGATATCGGACTAGAAGAGACCCAGTACTTC. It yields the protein CATSRDIGLEETQYF.

The CDR3 DNA reads TGCGCCAGCAGCTTCGATGACAGAAGCGGCTACACCTTC. Protein sequence: CASSFDDRSGYTF. The rearrangement links TRBV5-1 to TRBJ1-2, with a tentative D call TRBD1 (5 bases). This CDR3 is 13 amino acids long. The germline CDR1 and CDR2 sequences are SGHRS and YFSETQ. V gave up 2 bases and J gave up 8 bases, with 13 bases separating them.

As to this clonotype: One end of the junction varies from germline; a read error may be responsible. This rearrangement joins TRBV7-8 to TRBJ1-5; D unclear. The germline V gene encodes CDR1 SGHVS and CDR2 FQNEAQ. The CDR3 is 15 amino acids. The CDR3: CASSPGPQINHPQHF. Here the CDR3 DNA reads TGTGCCAGCAGCCCAGGACCCCAGATCAATCATCCCCAGCATTTT.

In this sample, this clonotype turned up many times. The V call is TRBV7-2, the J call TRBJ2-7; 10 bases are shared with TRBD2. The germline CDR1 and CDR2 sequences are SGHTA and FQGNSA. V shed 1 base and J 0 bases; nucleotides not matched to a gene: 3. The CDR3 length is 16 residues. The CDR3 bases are TGTGCCAGCAGCTTAGTAGCGGGGGGCCTCTCCTACGAGCAGTACTTC. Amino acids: CASSLVAGGLSYEQYF.

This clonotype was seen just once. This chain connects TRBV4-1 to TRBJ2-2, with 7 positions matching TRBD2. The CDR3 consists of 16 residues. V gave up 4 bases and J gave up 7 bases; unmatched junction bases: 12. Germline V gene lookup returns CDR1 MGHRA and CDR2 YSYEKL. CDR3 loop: CASSPLGGGKIGELFF. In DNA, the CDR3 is TGCGCCAGCAGCCCCCTGGGGGGGGGGAAGATCGGGGAGCTGTTTTTT.

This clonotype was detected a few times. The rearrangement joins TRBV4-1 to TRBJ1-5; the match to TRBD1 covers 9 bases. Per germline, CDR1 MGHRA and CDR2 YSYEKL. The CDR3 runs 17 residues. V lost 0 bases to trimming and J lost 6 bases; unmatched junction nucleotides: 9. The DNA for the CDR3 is TGCGCCAGCAGCCAAGAACGCAGGACAGGGGATGGTCAGCCCCAGCATTTT. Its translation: CASSQERRTGDGQPQHF.